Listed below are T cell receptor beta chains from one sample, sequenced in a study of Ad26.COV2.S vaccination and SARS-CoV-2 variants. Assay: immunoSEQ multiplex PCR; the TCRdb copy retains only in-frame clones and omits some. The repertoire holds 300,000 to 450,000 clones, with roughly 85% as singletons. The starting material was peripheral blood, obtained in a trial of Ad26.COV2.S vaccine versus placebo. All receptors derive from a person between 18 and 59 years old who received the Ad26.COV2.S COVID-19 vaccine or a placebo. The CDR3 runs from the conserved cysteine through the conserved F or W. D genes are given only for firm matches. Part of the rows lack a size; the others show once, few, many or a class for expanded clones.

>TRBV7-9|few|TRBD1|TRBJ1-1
CASRGQGANTEAFF
TGTGCCAGCAGGGGCCAGGGGGCTAACACTGAAGCTTTCTTT
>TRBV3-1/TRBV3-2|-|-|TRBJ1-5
CASSLNGDQPQHF
TGTGCCAGCAGCTTAAACGGTGATCAGCCCCAGCATTTT
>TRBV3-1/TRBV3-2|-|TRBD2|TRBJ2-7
CASSQELGGGPYEQYF
TGTGCCAGCAGCCAAGAATTGGGCGGGGGGCCCTACGAGCAGTACTTC
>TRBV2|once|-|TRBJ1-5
CASSEAGKGLSNQPQHF
TGTGCCAGCAGTGAAGCGGGTAAGGGGTTAAGCAATCAGCCCCAGCATTTT
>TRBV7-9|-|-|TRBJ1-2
CASSLIEGGYTF
TGTGCCAGCAGCTTAATTGAGGGGGGCTACACCTTC
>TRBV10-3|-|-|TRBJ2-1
CAITESGGSYNEQFF
TGTGCCATCACGGAGTCGGGCGGCTCCTACAATGAGCAGTTCTTC
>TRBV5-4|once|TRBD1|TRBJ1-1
CASSYPDRVGTEAFF
TGTGCCAGCAGCTACCCCGACAGGGTAGGCACTGAAGCTTTCTTT
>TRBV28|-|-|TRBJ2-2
CASSPLSRRGTGELFF
TGTGCCAGCAGTCCGCTATCCCGCAGGGGCACCGGGGAGCTGTTTTTT
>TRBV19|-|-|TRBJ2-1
CASSIEQGVVDEQFF
TGTGCCAGTAGTATAGAACAGGGAGTGGTAGATGAGCAGTTCTTC
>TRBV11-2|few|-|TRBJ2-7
CASSFYYEQYF
TGTGCCAGCAGCTTCTACTACGAGCAGTACTTC
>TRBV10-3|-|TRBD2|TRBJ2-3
CAISEGTSGNLVDTQYF
TGTGCCATCAGTGAAGGGACTAGCGGGAACCTAGTAGATACGCAGTATTTT
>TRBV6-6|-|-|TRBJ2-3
CASSWGTDTQYF
TGTGCCAGCAGTTGGGGGACAGATACGCAGTATTTT
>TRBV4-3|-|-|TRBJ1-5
CASSQDRRGNQPQHF
TGCGCCAGCAGCCAAGACCGAAGGGGCAATCAGCCCCAGCATTTT
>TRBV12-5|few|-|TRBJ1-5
CASGFEGNQPQHF
TGTGCTAGTGGTTTCGAGGGAAATCAGCCCCAGCATTTT
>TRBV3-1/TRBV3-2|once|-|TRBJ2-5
CASSQDNRETQYF
TGTGCCAGCAGCCAGGATAATAGAGAGACCCAGTACTTC
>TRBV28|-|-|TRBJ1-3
CASSFSGDGSSGNTIYF
TGTGCCAGCAGTTTCTCGGGGGACGGTTCGTCAGGAAACACCATATATTTT
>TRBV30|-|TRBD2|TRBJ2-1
CAWSMGGDNEQFF
TGTGCCTGGAGTATGGGGGGGGACAATGAGCAGTTCTTC
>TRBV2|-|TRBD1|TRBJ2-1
CASSEETGGFYNEQFF
TGTGCCAGCAGTGAAGAGACAGGGGGATTCTACAATGAGCAGTTCTTC
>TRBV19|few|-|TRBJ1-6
CASSTREPPLHF
TGTGCCAGTAGTACGCGCGAGCCACCCCTCCACTTT
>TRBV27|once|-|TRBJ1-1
CASSPRVNTEAFF
TGTGCCAGCAGCCCCAGGGTGAACACTGAAGCTTTCTTT
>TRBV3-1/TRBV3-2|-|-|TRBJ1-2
CASSPNPRTYGYTF
TGTGCCAGCAGCCCAAATCCCAGAACCTATGGCTACACCTTC
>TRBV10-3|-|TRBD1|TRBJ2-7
CAIMQGQGVASYEQYF
TGTGCCATCATGCAGGGGCAGGGGGTTGCGTCCTACGAGCAGTACTTC